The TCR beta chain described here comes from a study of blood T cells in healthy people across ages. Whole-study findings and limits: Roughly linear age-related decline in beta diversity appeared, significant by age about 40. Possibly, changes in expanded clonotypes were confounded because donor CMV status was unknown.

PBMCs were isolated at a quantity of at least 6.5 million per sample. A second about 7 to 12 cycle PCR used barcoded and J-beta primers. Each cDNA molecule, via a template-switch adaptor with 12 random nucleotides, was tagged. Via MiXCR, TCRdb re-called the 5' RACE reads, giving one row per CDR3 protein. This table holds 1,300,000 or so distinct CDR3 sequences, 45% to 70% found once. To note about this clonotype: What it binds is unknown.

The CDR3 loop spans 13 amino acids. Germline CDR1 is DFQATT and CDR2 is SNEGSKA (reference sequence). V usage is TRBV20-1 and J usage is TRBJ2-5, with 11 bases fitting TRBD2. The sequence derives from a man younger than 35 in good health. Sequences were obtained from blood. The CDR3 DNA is TGCAGCTATAGCGGGAGGGCCGGGAATGAGCAGTACTTC. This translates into CSYSGRAGNEQYF.